This TCR beta chain appears in the sequencing data of a study of T cells after yellow fever vaccination. Trimming took 5 bases from V and 3 from J; bases not matched to a gene: 1. CDR3 length: 12 residues. Germline CDR1 MNHEY, CDR2 SVGEGT. For TCR, cDNA came from 5'RACE template switching, which added a universal primer site and UMIs. TCRdb reanalysed the 5' RACE reads using MiXCR and keeps one entry per CDR3 protein. The table has some 390,000 distinct CDR3 sequences, about 17% seen once. This clonotype was recorded many times. What it binds is not known. Regarding the study as a whole: Secondary responses were weaker yet peaked faster, day 5 versus 15. The booster saw the reappearance of most primary-vaccination clones (around 95% CD4, 80% to 90% CD8).

Sequencing was performed on PBMCs, taken before the yellow fever booster vaccination. This clonotype originated in a young man who received the YFV17D yellow fever vaccine. This chain connects TRBV6-2 or TRBV6-3 to TRBJ2-7, with 7 nucleotides matching TRBD1. The CDR3 nucleotides are TGTGCCAGCAGTCGACAGGGCTACGAGCAGTACGTC. This translates into CASSRQGYEQYV.